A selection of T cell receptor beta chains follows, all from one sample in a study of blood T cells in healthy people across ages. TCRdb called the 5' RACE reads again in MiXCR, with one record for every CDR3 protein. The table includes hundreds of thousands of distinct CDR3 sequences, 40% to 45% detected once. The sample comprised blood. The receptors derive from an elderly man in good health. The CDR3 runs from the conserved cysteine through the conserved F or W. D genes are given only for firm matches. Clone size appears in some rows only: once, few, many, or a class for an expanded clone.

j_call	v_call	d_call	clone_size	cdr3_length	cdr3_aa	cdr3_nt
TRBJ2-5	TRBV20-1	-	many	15	CSARVASLDFETQYF	TGCAGTGCTAGAGTGGCTAGCCTGGATTTTGAGACCCAGTACTTC
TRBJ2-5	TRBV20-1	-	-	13	CSAQTASQETQYF	TGCAGTGCCCAGACGGCCTCTCAAGAGACCCAGTACTTC
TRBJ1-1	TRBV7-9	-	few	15	CASSLLGGVWTEAFF	TGTGCCAGCAGCTTGTTGGGTGGGGTGTGGACTGAAGCTTTCTTT
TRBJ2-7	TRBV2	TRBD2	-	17	CASRPTPGLGSVYEQYF	TGTGCCAGCAGGCCTACTCCGGGACTAGGGAGTGTCTACGAGCAGTACTTC
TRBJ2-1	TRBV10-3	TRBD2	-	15	CAISRLAGGTNEQFF	TGTGCCATCAGCCGACTAGCGGGAGGTACCAATGAGCAGTTCTTC
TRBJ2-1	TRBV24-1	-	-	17	CATSSRFGGGFNDEQFF	TGTGCCACCAGTTCGCGTTTTGGAGGTGGGTTTAACGATGAGCAGTTCTTC
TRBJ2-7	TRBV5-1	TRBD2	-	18	CASSSVPGLAGGLYEQYF	TGCGCCAGCAGCTCGGTCCCGGGACTAGCGGGAGGGCTCTACGAGCAGTACTTC
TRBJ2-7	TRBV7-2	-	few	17	CASSLQGGQGITYEQYF	TGTGCCAGCAGCTTACAAGGGGGGCAGGGGATCACCTACGAGCAGTACTTC
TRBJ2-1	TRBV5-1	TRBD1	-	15	CASSFRDRIYNEQFF	TGCGCCAGCAGCTTCCGGGACAGGATATACAATGAGCAGTTCTTC
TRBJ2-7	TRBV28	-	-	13	CASGKGPAYEQYF	TGTGCCAGCGGAAAGGGACCTGCCTACGAGCAGTACTTC
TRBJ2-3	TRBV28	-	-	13	CASSYGFTDTQYF	TGTGCCAGCAGTTATGGGTTTACAGATACGCAGTATTTT
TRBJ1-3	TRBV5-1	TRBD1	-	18	CASSLGSPGGAVGNTIYF	TGCGCCAGCAGCTTGGGAAGCCCAGGGGGCGCGGTTGGAAACACCATATATTTT
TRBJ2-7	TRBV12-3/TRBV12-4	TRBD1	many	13	CASSVRQGNEQYF	TGTGCCAGCAGTGTTAGACAGGGTAACGAGCAGTACTTC
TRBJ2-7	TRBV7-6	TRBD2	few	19	CASSAVPYSAGGNLFEQYF	TGTGCCAGCAGCGCAGTACCTTATTCAGCGGGAGGCAACCTTTTTGAGCAGTACTTC
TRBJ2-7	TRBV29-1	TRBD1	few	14	CSVGQRSSYNEQYF	TGCAGCGTGGGACAGAGGAGCTCCTACAATGAGCAGTACTTC
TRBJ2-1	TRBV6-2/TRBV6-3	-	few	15	CASSYIGGVYNEQFF	TGTGCCAGCAGTTACATCGGCGGGGTGTACAATGAGCAGTTCTTC
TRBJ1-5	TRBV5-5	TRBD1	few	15	CASSLMDRGLQPQHF	TGTGCCAGCAGCTTAATGGACAGGGGGCTGCAGCCCCAGCATTTT
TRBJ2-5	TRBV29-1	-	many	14	CSVEDPGARETQYF	TGCAGCGTTGAAGATCCAGGGGCGCGAGAGACCCAGTACTTC
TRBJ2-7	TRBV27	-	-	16	CASSTSGTYGSSEQYF	TGTGCCAGCAGTACCTCCGGGACCTATGGGTCGAGCGAGCAGTACTTC
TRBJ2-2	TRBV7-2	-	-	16	CASSLIQGPFTGELFF	TGTGCCAGCAGCTTAATTCAGGGGCCTTTCACCGGGGAGCTGTTTTTT
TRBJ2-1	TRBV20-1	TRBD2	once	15	CSARGWSGDVGEQFF	TGCAGTGCTAGGGGGTGGAGCGGGGACGTCGGGGAGCAGTTCTTC
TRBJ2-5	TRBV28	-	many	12	CAVQRVQETQYF	TGTGCCGTACAGCGGGTCCAAGAGACCCAGTACTTC
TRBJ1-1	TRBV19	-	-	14	CASNRDFKNTEAFF	TGTGCCAGTAACCGGGATTTTAAGAACACTGAAGCTTTCTTT
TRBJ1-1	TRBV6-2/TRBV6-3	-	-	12	CASSTINTEAFF	TGTGCCAGCAGTACAATCAACACTGAAGCTTTCTTT
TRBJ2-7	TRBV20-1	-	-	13	CSARDRVAYEQYF	TGCAGTGCTAGAGATCGTGTAGCCTACGAGCAGTACTTC
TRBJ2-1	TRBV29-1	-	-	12	CSVGAKGSEQFF	TGCAGCGTTGGGGCTAAGGGCAGCGAGCAGTTCTTC
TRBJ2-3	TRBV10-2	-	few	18	CASSERAPGSGSTDTQYF	TGCGCCAGCAGTGAGCGGGCCCCGGGGAGCGGCAGCACAGATACGCAGTATTTT